One sample yielded the 24 T cell receptor beta chains listed below, sequenced in a study of early T cells in non-severe SARS-CoV-2 infection. MiXCR, run by TCRdb on the 5' RACE reads, gives a single entry per CDR3 protein. The table includes about 18,000 distinct CDR3 sequences, around 5.9% detected once. Sequenced: whole blood. All receptors derive from an adult who was a healthcare worker with PCR-confirmed SARS-CoV-2 infection or an uninfected control (not recorded which).

The chain carries TRBV28 and TRBJ1-2; D is unresolved. V dropped 3 bases and J dropped 5 bases, with 13 bases sitting between them. This CDR3 has 14 residues. Germline V gene data show CDR1 as MDHEN and CDR2 as SYDVKM. Here the CDR3 reads CASSLIGMRYGYTF. The DNA of the CDR3 is TGTGCCAGCAGTTTGATAGGGATGAGGTATGGCTACACCTTC.

This clonotype was recorded at least ten times. The V gene is TRBV10-1, the J gene TRBJ2-1; TRBD2 aligns across 10 bases. Germline CDR1 is WNHNN and CDR2 is SYGVQD (reference sequence). V shed 4 bases and J 8 bases; nucleotides not matched to a gene: 5. The CDR3 is made up of 14 amino acids. CDR3 sequence: CASSASGSIDEQFF. The CDR3 DNA reads as TGCGCCAGCAGTGCTAGCGGGAGTATCGATGAGCAGTTCTTC.

The V gene is TRBV7-9, the J gene TRBJ2-3; D is unclear. The germline CDR1 and CDR2 sequences are SEHNR and FQNEAQ (reference sequence). There are 12 residues in the CDR3. Deletions cut 1 base from V and 6 bases from J, with 5 bases between. CDR3 loop: CASSLDRDTQYF. The CDR3 DNA reads as TGTGCCAGCAGCTTAGATCGGGATACGCAGTATTTT.

This sequence joins TRBV12-3 or TRBV12-4 and TRBJ2-2; a weak D match, TRBD2 (6 bases). The CDR3 covers 14 residues. The V gene lost 5 bases and the J gene lost 6 bases, with 13 bases spanning the gap. Here the CDR3 reads CASSIHTSPGELFF. The CDR3 DNA reads TGTGCCAGCAGTATACACACTAGCCCCGGGGAGCTGTTTTTT.

This clonotype was seen at least ten times. This sequence joins TRBV18 and TRBJ1-4; D is unresolved. Germline CDR1 KGHSH, CDR2 LQKENI. The CDR3 contains 16 residues. V was trimmed by 1 base and J by 6 bases, leaving 15 bases between them. The CDR3, as DNA: TGTGCCAGCTCACCACTGGATGGGGTCACCTATGAAAAACTGTTTTTT. Translation gives CASSPLDGVTYEKLFF.

This clonotype was seen at least ten times. This chain joins TRBV20-1 and TRBJ2-7; D may match TRBD1 or TRBD2 (5 bases each). V lost 2 bases to trimming and J lost 3 bases, with 17 bases between them. From germline, CDR1 is DFQATT and CDR2 SNEGSKA (reference sequence). This CDR3 has 15 residues. The CDR3 is CSARSPRDRHYEQYF. The CDR3 region has the DNA TGCAGTGCTAGATCTCCCCGGGACCGCCACTACGAGCAGTACTTC.

This clonotype was recorded at least ten times. This rearrangement joins TRBV20-1 to TRBJ2-7; D is undetermined. This CDR3 is built from 13 residues. Trimming removed 0 bases from V and 4 bases from J, with 10 bases in between. CDR1 and CDR2 (germline): DFQATT, SNEGSKA (reference sequence). The CDR3: CSARDPGIYEQYF. For the CDR3, the DNA is TGCAGTGCTAGAGATCCCGGAATTTACGAGCAGTACTTC.

This clonotype was seen repeatedly, ten times or more. The gene calls are TRBV6-6 and TRBJ2-7; 7 positions agree with TRBD1. The CDR3 has 14 amino acids. J gave up 4 bases and V 7 bases, and 10 bases lay outside the gene matches. Germline V CDR1 and CDR2: MNHNY, SVGAGI (reference sequence). CDR3 nucleotide sequence: TGTGCCAGCACCAGCGAGGCAGGGGGATACGAGCAGTACTTC. Amino acid sequence: CASTSEAGGYEQYF.

V usage is TRBV28 and J usage is TRBJ2-3; unclear D gene. The CDR3 sequence is 13 residues long. Germline CDR1 and CDR2: MDHEN and SYDVKM. Trimming cost V 3 bases and J 0 bases, with 4 bases left between them. CDR3 in DNA: TGTGCCAGCAGTTTGCCTAGCACAGATACGCAGTATTTT. This codes for CASSLPSTDTQYF.

The chain recombines TRBV2 with TRBJ2-7, with 7 positions matching TRBD1. The junction had 12 bases not matched to a gene; V was cut back by 7 bases and J by 0 bases. The germline CDR1 and CDR2 sequences are SNHLY and FYNNEI. CDR3 size: 16 residues. The chain's CDR3 is CASNSLDRPSSYEQYF. The DNA for the CDR3 is TGTGCCAGCAATTCGTTGGACAGGCCGAGCTCCTACGAGCAGTACTTC.

This clonotype was seen at least ten times. The chain combines TRBV20-1 with TRBJ1-5; TRBD1 might be the D (5 bases). Germline lookup yields CDR1 DFQATT and CDR2 SNEGSKA (reference sequence). The CDR3 sequence is 16 residues long. Trimming left V 0 bases short and J 1 base short, with 13 bases between. CDR3 sequence: CSAREGGVRSNQPQHF. Here the CDR3 DNA reads TGCAGTGCTAGAGAGGGGGGAGTTCGGAGCAATCAGCCCCAGCATTTT.

This clonotype came up a few times. The V gene is TRBV12-3 or TRBV12-4, the J gene TRBJ2-7; perhaps TRBD1 as D (5 bases). V was trimmed by 5 bases and J by 4 bases, leaving 12 bases between them. The CDR3 runs to 13 residues. The CDR3 DNA reads TGTGCCAGCAGTCGCAGGGTTGGATACGAGCAGTACTTC. This sequence encodes CASSRRVGYEQYF.

This clonotype was counted between two and nine times. This chain joins TRBV27 and TRBJ1-2; 7 positions agree with TRBD1. Germline CDR1 and CDR2: MNHEY and SMNVEV (reference sequence). This CDR3 spans 14 amino acids. Trimming at V came to 6 bases and at J to 6 bases, leaving 10 bases not matched to a gene. CDR3 in amino acids: CASSSADRVNGYTF. The CDR3 coding sequence is TGTGCCAGCAGCTCAGCCGACAGGGTAAATGGCTACACCTTC.

This clonotype was detected only a few times. This chain uses TRBV30 with TRBJ1-1; 7 bases are a match to TRBD1. In germline, CDR1 is GTSNPN, CDR2 SVGIG (reference sequence). This CDR3 has 12 residues. Losses at the gene ends were 0 bases for V and 11 bases for J; bases not matched to a gene: 6. The CDR3 loop reads CAWSVLGGSAFF. CDR3 bases: TGTGCCTGGAGTGTACTAGGGGGCTCGGCTTTCTTT.

Within the sample, this clonotype is medium-sized (0.01 to 0.1%). The chain combines TRBV20-1 with TRBJ2-1; 13 bases agree with TRBD2. This CDR3 has 16 amino acids. Germline V lookup: CDR1 DFQATT, CDR2 SNEGSKA (reference sequence). V trimming: 6 bases; J trimming: 0 bases; junction bases outside the gene matches: 5. CDR3 in DNA: TGCAGTGCGCTACTAGCGGGAGGGGGCTCCTACAATGAGCAGTTCTTC. This translates into CSALLAGGGSYNEQFF.

The chain has TRBV5-6 and TRBJ1-5; TRBD1 matches 9 bases. Germline V gene data show CDR1 as SGHDT and CDR2 as YYEEEE. V was pared by 3 bases and J by 4 bases, with 8 bases of the junction left unmatched. The CDR3 consists of 16 residues. The CDR3 protein is CASSSYRTGVNQPQHF. DNA of the CDR3: TGTGCCAGCAGCTCTTACAGGACAGGGGTTAATCAGCCCCAGCATTTT.

Ten or more counts support this clonotype. This chain links TRBV12-3 or TRBV12-4 with TRBJ2-1; D remains ambiguous. The CDR3 runs to 12 residues. Trimming took 3 bases from V and 15 from J, leaving 15 bases between them. CDR3: CASSLVWQYPFF. The CDR3 DNA sequence: TGTGCCAGCAGTTTGGTTTGGCAGTATCCGTTCTTC.

This clonotype came up a few times. The rearrangement joins TRBV24-1 to TRBJ1-1, with no clear D. The CDR3 contains 13 residues. V lost 5 bases, J lost 5 bases, and 11 bases lay in between. Germline-derived CDR1 and CDR2 are KGHDR and SFDVKD. CDR3 loop: CATSGAERTEAFF. Written as DNA, the CDR3 is TGTGCCACCAGTGGAGCGGAAAGGACTGAAGCTTTCTTT.

There are many counts of this clonotype. V is TRBV5-4 and J is TRBJ2-3; unclear D gene. This CDR3 region has 16 residues. The germline V and J ends were trimmed by 1 base and 0 bases, with 12 bases remaining between them. Germline CDR1 SGHNT, CDR2 YYREEE (reference sequence). CDR3 region: CASSLLTGASTDTQYF. The CDR3 region has the DNA TGTGCCAGCAGCTTGTTGACGGGCGCTAGCACAGATACGCAGTATTTT.

This clonotype appeared many times. This chain links TRBV20-1 with TRBJ1-1; TRBD1 agrees at 11 bases. Germline CDR1 is DFQATT and CDR2 is SNEGSKA (reference sequence). CDR3 size: 14 residues. J was trimmed by 3 bases and V by 6 bases; bases with no gene match: 6. The CDR3 protein is CSAKPGQGDTEAFF. DNA for the CDR3: TGCAGTGCCAAACCGGGACAGGGGGACACTGAAGCTTTCTTT.

This clonotype was found many times. The chain has TRBV28 and TRBJ1-3; 7 bases align to TRBD1. Germline V gives CDR1 MDHEN, CDR2 SYDVKM. The CDR3 spans 16 residues. The trim removed 4 bases at V and 0 bases at J, leaving 6 bases unmatched. The CDR3 DNA is TGTGCCAGCAGTTCGGGACAGTTCTTCTCTGGAAACACCATATATTTT. It translates to CASSSGQFFSGNTIYF.

This clonotype was seen many times. The chain links TRBV5-1 to TRBJ2-7, with D possibly matching TRBD1 (6 bases). The CDR3 covers 13 residues. Germline values: CDR1 SGHRS, CDR2 YFSETQ. The CDR3 sequence is CAAGQRSSYEQYF. DNA for the CDR3: TGCGCTGCTGGACAGAGGAGCTCCTACGAGCAGTACTTC.

This clonotype was counted at least ten times. CDR3 amino acids: CASSIYGRAGTDTQYF. CDR3 nucleotide sequence: TGTGCCAGCAGTATTTACGGGAGGGCCGGCACAGATACGCAGTATTTT. The rearrangement joins TRBV2 to TRBJ2-3; 8 nucleotides agree with TRBD2. CDR3 length: 16 residues. Germline values: CDR1 SNHLY, CDR2 FYNNEI. Trimming cost V 5 bases and J 1 base; bases outside gene matches: 8. Looking up the rest from reference TRBV2 and TRBJ2-3 gives the full variable domain: EPEVTQTPSHQVTQMGQEVILRCVPISNHLYFYWYRQILGQKVEFLVSFYNNEISEKSEIFDDQFSVERPDGSNFTLKIRSTKLEDSAMYFCASSIYGRAGTDTQYFGPGTRLTVL.

This clonotype was observed a handful of times. The chain is built from TRBV14 and TRBJ2-1; 9 nucleotides line up with TRBD2. Germline V gene data show CDR1 as SGHDN and CDR2 as FVKESK. The V and J ends lost 1 base and 9 bases, in that order; junction bases with no gene match: 7. The CDR3 has 15 amino acids. The CDR3 is CASSQVSGSIGEQFF. The DNA for the CDR3 is TGTGCCAGCAGCCAAGTTAGCGGGAGTATCGGTGAGCAGTTCTTC.